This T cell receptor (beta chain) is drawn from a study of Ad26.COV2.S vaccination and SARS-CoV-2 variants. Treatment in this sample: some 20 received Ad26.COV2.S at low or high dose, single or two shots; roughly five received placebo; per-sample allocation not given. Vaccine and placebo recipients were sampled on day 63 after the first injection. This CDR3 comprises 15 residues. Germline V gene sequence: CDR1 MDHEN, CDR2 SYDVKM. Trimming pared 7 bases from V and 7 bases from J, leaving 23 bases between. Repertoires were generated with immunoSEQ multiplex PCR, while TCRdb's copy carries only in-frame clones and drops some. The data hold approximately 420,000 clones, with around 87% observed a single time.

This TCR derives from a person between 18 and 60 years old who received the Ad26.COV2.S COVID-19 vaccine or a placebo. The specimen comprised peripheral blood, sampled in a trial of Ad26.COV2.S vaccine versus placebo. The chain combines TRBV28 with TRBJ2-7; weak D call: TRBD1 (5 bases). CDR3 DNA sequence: TGTGCCAGCACTCGCGTGGGGCAGGGTACCTGGGAGCAGTACTTC. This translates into CASTRVGQGTWEQYF.